This TCR beta chain originates from a study of lymphopenia after photon versus proton radiotherapy. The assay was immunoSEQ multiplex PCR, and TCRdb's table has in-frame clones only and misses some. The profile covers around 50,000 clones, with 70% to 85% appearing a single time and about 1.9% taken by the ten largest. A word on this clone: No antigen is known for it. One junction end disagrees with the germline gene, perhaps due to a read error.

The CDR3 is 15 residues long. CDR1 is GTSNPN, CDR2 SVGIG, per germline (reference sequence). Whole-study findings and limits: Under photons, naive T cells and diversity fell while effector/memory populations rose. After the lymphocyte nadir, photon-treated repertoires showed oligoclonal expansion, especially of CD8+ Temra cells. Authors raise, but do not show, better survival with proton therapy.

The source was peripheral blood, collected from a patient treated with proton-based radiotherapy. The chain employs TRBV30 and TRBJ1-2, with D possibly being TRBD1 (6 bases). This sequence originates from a man aged 55 to 69 with pancreatic cancer. The CDR3 coding sequence is TGTGCCCGGAGTGTACTAAGGGGTAGGGGGGTAGGCTACACCTTC. Amino acid sequence: CARSVLRGRGVGYTF.